The rows below give T cell receptor beta chains drawn from one sample of a study of blood T cells in healthy people across ages. TCRdb itself ran the 5' RACE reads through MiXCR, one entry per CDR3 protein. The repertoire holds 550,000 to 750,000 distinct CDR3 sequences, with 21% as singletons. The sequenced sample consisted of blood. The receptors were gathered from a man between 65 and 85 years old in good health. Both conserved end residues are part of each CDR3. Fields, in order: D gene, clone size, V gene, J gene, CDR3 DNA, CDR3 protein. The D gene is left open where the match is weak. Expanded clones get a size class; other rows say once, few or many, or leave the size out.

TRBD2	.	TRBV5-6	TRBJ2-1	TGTGCCAGCAGCTTGGCGCGGGAGAATTACAATGAGCAGTTCTTC	CASSLARENYNEQFF
TRBD1	.	TRBV29-1	TRBJ2-1	TGCAGCGCTAAGGACAGGGGATATGAGCAGTTCTTC	CSAKDRGYEQFF
.	.	TRBV21-1	TRBJ1-1	TGTGCCAGCAGGGGACAGTTTAAGACTGAAGCTTTCTTT	CASRGQFKTEAFF
TRBD2	.	TRBV15	TRBJ2-3	TGTGCCACCAGCCCTAGCGGGAGGGCCTCAGATACGCAGTATTTT	CATSPSGRASDTQYF
TRBD2	few	TRBV20-1	TRBJ2-7	TGCAGTGCTAGAGTCTCTAGCGGGAGGGCCAGCTCCTACGAGCAGTACTTC	CSARVSSGRASSYEQYF
.	.	TRBV6-5	TRBJ1-5	TGTGCCAGCAGCTCCGGAAGAAATCAGCCCCAGCATTTT	CASSSGRNQPQHF
.	few	TRBV7-9	TRBJ1-4	TGTGCCAGCAGCTTATTAGGGGCGAAAAAGGAAAAACTGTTTTTT	CASSLLGAKKEKLFF
TRBD1	few	TRBV15	TRBJ2-3	TGTGCCACCAGCAGAGCGGCAGGGGGCTTCCCAGATACGCAGTATTTT	CATSRAAGGFPDTQYF
.	.	TRBV5-5	TRBJ1-5	TGTGCCAGCAGCTCACCGGGCTCCAATCAGCCCCGGCATTTT	CASSSPGSNQPRHF
TRBD1	.	TRBV27	TRBJ2-6	TGTGCCAGCAGTCGACCGACAGGGGAAGGTGGGGCCGACGTCCTGACTTTC	CASSRPTGEGGADVLTF
.	few	TRBV7-2	TRBJ2-7	TGTGCCAGCAGCTTAATGGGCAGGGGGTTAACTAGCGGCTCCTACGAGCAGTACTTC	CASSLMGRGLTSGSYEQYF
TRBD2	few	TRBV20-1	TRBJ2-1	TGCAGTGCTAAAACCGGGACTAGCGGGAGTAGAAATGAGCAGTTCTTC	CSAKTGTSGSRNEQFF
TRBD1	few	TRBV10-3	TRBJ1-4	TGTGCCATCAGTGAGGGACAGGGGGCGAGTGAAAAACTGTTTTTT	CAISEGQGASEKLFF
TRBD2	.	TRBV9	TRBJ2-3	TGTGCCAGCAGCGTAGAAGGCGCGGTGGGGACTACGAGCACAGATACGCAGTATTTT	CASSVEGAVGTTSTDTQYF
.	few	TRBV25-1	TRBJ2-3	TGTGCCAGCAGTGAATACGGGGAGGATACGCGGTATTTT	CASSEYGEDTRYF
.	.	TRBV5-1	TRBJ2-5	TGCGCCAGCAGCCCCGGGATTAGCATGGAGACCCAGTACTTC	CASSPGISMETQYF
TRBD2	many	TRBV29-1	TRBJ2-1	TGCAGCGTTGAAGGACTAGCGGGGAACTATGTGCAGTTCTTC	CSVEGLAGNYVQFF
.	few	TRBV7-2	TRBJ2-7	TGTGCCAGCAGCTTTTATTCAGGGCCCTACGAGCAGTACTTC	CASSFYSGPYEQYF
.	.	TRBV3-1	TRBJ1-2	TGTGCCAGCAGCCCGAGGGGGTTGAACTATGGCTACACCTTC	CASSPRGLNYGYTF
.	few	TRBV27	TRBJ2-7	TGTGCCAGCAGTTTATCGAAGATGTCCTACGAGCAGTACTTC	CASSLSKMSYEQYF
TRBD1	.	TRBV6-1	TRBJ2-1	TGTGCCAGCAGACGACTTCCGGGACAGGGGTACAATGAGCAGTTCTTC	CASRRLPGQGYNEQFF
TRBD2	.	TRBV6-1	TRBJ2-3	TGTGCCAGCAAACGAGCGGGAGTCGCAGATACGCAGTATTTT	CASKRAGVADTQYF
.	few	TRBV11-2	TRBJ2-2	TGTGCCAGCAGCTCAGACTCGTTTAACACCGGGGAGCTGTTTTTT	CASSSDSFNTGELFF
.	few	TRBV28	TRBJ1-4	TGTGCCAGCAGTTTATTACAGGGAGGTGAAAAACTGTTTTTT	CASSLLQGGEKLFF
.	once	TRBV7-2	TRBJ1-1	TGTGCCAGCAGCTTAGTGTTAGTGGTCACTGAAGCTTTCTTT	CASSLVLVVTEAFF
TRBD1	few	TRBV2	TRBJ2-7	TGTGCCAGCAGAATACCGGGACAGGACTACGAGCAGTACTTC	CASRIPGQDYEQYF
TRBD1	few	TRBV5-1	TRBJ1-4	TGCGCCAGCAGCTTTGAGACAGGGGCTGAAAAACTGTTTTTT	CASSFETGAEKLFF
.	.	TRBV6-5	TRBJ2-3	TGTGCCAGCAGTTACAACTTGATCGGGCAAAGCACAGATACGCAGTATTTT	CASSYNLIGQSTDTQYF
.	few	TRBV5-6	TRBJ1-3	TGTGCCAGCAGCTTGACGAATCTCGCTGGAAACACCATATATTTT	CASSLTNLAGNTIYF
.	.	TRBV12-3/TRBV12-4	TRBJ2-5	TGTGCCAGCAGGACAACAAGGAGAGAGACCCAGTACTTC	CASRTTRRETQYF
.	.	TRBV10-1	TRBJ2-1	TGCGCCAGCAGTTCGGGGCTAGCGATGAATGAGCAGTTCTTC	CASSSGLAMNEQFF
TRBD1	.	TRBV7-8	TRBJ1-2	TGTGCCAGCAGCCCCAAACGGGACAGGGGATATGGCTACACCTTC	CASSPKRDRGYGYTF
.	.	TRBV20-1	TRBJ2-1	TGCAGTGCTAGGGACAGCCGATGGGAGCAGTTCTTC	CSARDSRWEQFF
.	few	TRBV10-3	TRBJ1-1	TGTGCCAGCCACAGGGCAAGGGGGAACACTGAAGCTTTCTTT	CASHRARGNTEAFF
.	few	TRBV20-1	TRBJ2-2	TGCAGTGCTAGGGGGAGGACAGGCCCGAACACCGGGGAGCTGTTTTTT	CSARGRTGPNTGELFF
TRBD2	few	TRBV9	TRBJ2-1	TGTGCCAGCAGCACGGGACTAGCGGGAGGGAGGGACAATGAGCAGTTCTTC	CASSTGLAGGRDNEQFF
TRBD2	.	TRBV20-1	TRBJ2-1	TGCAGTGCTAGAAGAATAGCGGGAGGCCATGAGCAGTTCTTC	CSARRIAGGHEQFF
.	.	TRBV4-3	TRBJ1-6	TGCGCCAGCAGCCAACAGAGACTGACAAATTCACCCCTCCACTTT	CASSQQRLTNSPLHF
TRBD1	few	TRBV7-2	TRBJ2-4	TGTGCCAGCAGCTCCGGGACAGGGATAAACATTCAGTACTTC	CASSSGTGINIQYF
.	once	TRBV20-1	TRBJ1-1	TGCAGTGCTATCGACGGGGCTATGAACACTGAAGCTTTCTTT	CSAIDGAMNTEAFF
TRBD1	.	TRBV12-3/TRBV12-4	TRBJ1-5	TGTGCCAGCGGAGGGACAGGATTTAGCAATCAGCCCCAGCATTTT	CASGGTGFSNQPQHF
.	few	TRBV20-1	TRBJ2-5	.	CSAPILAQGEQYF
TRBD1	few	TRBV5-1	TRBJ1-2	TGCGCCAGCAGCTTGGGGGCGACAGGGGCATATGGCTACACCTTC	CASSLGATGAYGYTF
TRBD2	.	TRBV20-1	TRBJ2-3	TGCAGTGCTAGAGTGGGACTAGCGGGAGTTAGGAAAGATACGCAGTATTTT	CSARVGLAGVRKDTQYF
TRBD2	.	TRBV6-1	TRBJ2-1	TGTGCCAGCCGGGAGACTAGCGGGATCGCTGAGCAGTTCTTC	CASRETSGIAEQFF
TRBD1	.	TRBV4-1	TRBJ1-2	TGCGCCAGCAGCCAAGAGAGGGGGCTCGGCTATGGCTACACCTTC	CASSQERGLGYGYTF
TRBD2	once	TRBV5-1	TRBJ2-5	TGCGCCAGCAGCGTCGGGGGGGCAGGAGAGACCCAGTACTTC	CASSVGGAGETQYF
TRBD2	.	TRBV7-3	TRBJ2-2	TGTGCCAGCAGCTATAGCGGGAGCGGGACCGGGGAGCTGTTTTTT	CASSYSGSGTGELFF